The T cell receptor (delta chain) described here comes from a study of delta chain sequences of gamma delta T cells (dated by TCRdb to the late 2010s). Of note for this clone: Its antigen is not yet known. A much larger clonotype is one base distant, so this may be a read error. In the same sample, other DNA sequences code for this CDR3.

Via the germline V gene, CDR1 is TSWWSYY and CDR2 QGS. Measured from the cysteine to the phenylalanine, the CDR3 is 27 residues long. CDR3 DNA only is kept here, 81 bases in frame from base 1. Trimming costs V 5 bases and J 0 bases, and their ends lie 49 bases apart. Library creation used PCR. TCRdb names Illumina MiSeq as the instrument used. TCRdb reanalyzed the public reads with the CATT caller, and identical DNA sequences were merged afterwards. Within this sample are approximately 3,000 delta-chain clones, with around 67% of them counted one time only. The ten top clones hold under 60% of the sample.

The chain links TRDV1 with TRDJ1, and the D gene may be TRDD2, 7 bases matching. This TCR derives from a human donor with breast cancer. The sequencing sample was made of a tumor sample. The nucleotides read TGTGCTCTTGGGAGAGAAGGTCCGTCGTCTTTCCTACCGAGAGTACTGGGTGATCTACCGTACACCGATAAACTCATCTTT. Its product reads: CALGREGPSSFLPRVLGDLPYTDKLIF.